The sequence of this TCR beta chain was determined in a study of control samples from healthy donors and cancer patients. CDR3 length equals 14 residues. V shed 0 bases and J shed 6 bases, with 10 bases lying between them. Looked up from germline, CDR1 is PRHDT and CDR2 is FYEKMQ (reference sequence). The method was immunoSEQ multiplex PCR; TCRdb's version includes in-frame clones alone and lacks a portion of them. The sample holds 22,000 or so clones, roughly 85% seen once. The receptor comes from a man aged 60 to 75 with head and neck cancer. The sample was PBMCs. The chain employs TRBV13 and TRBJ2-3; D remains ambiguous. In DNA form, the CDR3 reads TGTGCCAGCAGCTTAGGGGCTACTTTGGATACGCAGTATTTT. This translates into CASSLGATLDTQYF.